The 30 T cell receptor beta chains in this list originate from one sample, sequenced in a study of CD8 T cells in ankylosing spondylitis. Study-wide results and caveats: Typical of ankylosing spondylitis blood, it appeared, was a TCR beta motif of fewer than ten highly homologous variants.

Their antigens remain unidentified. Via MiXCR, TCRdb re-called the 5' RACE reads, giving one row per CDR3 protein. In the table there are hundreds of thousands of distinct CDR3 sequences, about 24% of which are singletons. Sequencing was performed on blood, either unsorted or a sorted T cell fraction (not recorded which). The origin of the receptors is a male donor with ankylosing spondylitis.

This clonotype was seen a few times. J is TRBJ1-1 and V is TRBV10-2; D is ambiguous. Per the germline V gene, CDR1 is WSHSY and CDR2 is SAAADI. V lost 9 bases to trimming and J lost 1 base, with 12 bases between them. The CDR3 runs to 13 residues. CDR3 protein: CASQRQANTEAFF. The CDR3 region has the DNA TGCGCCAGTCAACGCCAGGCGAACACTGAAGCTTTCTTT.

This clonotype was observed a handful of times. The genes are TRBV7-2 and TRBJ1-2; D is unclear. The ends were cut back, 5 bases at V and 5 bases at J, with 15 bases in the middle. Per germline, CDR1 SGHTA and CDR2 FQGNSA. CDR3 size: 14 residues. CDR3 loop: CASSTWVQQYGYTF. The CDR3 nucleotides are TGTGCCAGCAGCACTTGGGTGCAGCAGTATGGCTACACCTTC.

This clonotype was counted between two and nine times. This chain links TRBV24-1 with TRBJ2-3; 8 bases match TRBD2. Germline V gene lookup returns CDR1 KGHDR and CDR2 SFDVKD. V lost 3 bases and J lost 3; bases outside the gene matches: 4. The CDR3 sequence is 15 residues long. CDR3 residues: CATSDRTSWTDTQYF. CDR3 DNA: TGTGCCACCAGTGATCGGACTAGCTGGACAGATACGCAGTATTTT.

In this sample, this clonotype turned up many times. The chain links TRBV12-3 or TRBV12-4 to TRBJ2-1, with 8 positions matching TRBD2. The junction had 6 bases not matched to a gene; V was cut back by 10 bases and J by 1 base. The CDR3 totals 14 residues. CDR3 sequence reads: CAIGAGASYNEQFF. The CDR3 region has the DNA TGTGCCATCGGAGCGGGAGCTTCCTACAATGAGCAGTTCTTC.

With respect to this clonotype: At one boundary the junction diverges from the germline segment, which might be a read error. The CDR3 region is CASTRAGGSHNEQFF. The CDR3 region has the DNA TGTGCCAGCACCAGAGCGGGAGGCTCCCACAATGAGCAGTTCTTC. The chain joins TRBV6-1 to TRBJ2-1; 9 positions match TRBD2. This CDR3 region has 15 residues. Looked up from germline, CDR1 is MNHNS and CDR2 is SASEGT.

This clonotype showed up just a few times. The chain recombines TRBV3-1 with TRBJ2-2, with 12 bases fitting TRBD2. V dropped 2 bases and J dropped 6; count of bases not matched to a gene: 7. The CDR3 totals 17 residues. CDR1 and CDR2 from the germline V gene are LGHDT and YNNKEL (reference sequence). Here the CDR3 DNA reads TGTGCCAGCAGCCAAACCGGACTAGCGGGAATCCCCGGGGAGCTGTTTTTT. The encoded protein is CASSQTGLAGIPGELFF.

In this sample, this clonotype turned up a few times. V usage is TRBV7-9 and J usage is TRBJ2-5; 7 positions match TRBD2. CDR3 length equals 16 residues. Looked up from germline, CDR1 is SEHNR and CDR2 is FQNEAQ (reference sequence). The junction had 13 bases not matched to a gene; V was cut back by 7 bases and J by 2 bases. DNA of the CDR3: TGTGCCAGCACGCCATGGGCGGGAGTGGATCAAGAGACCCAGTACTTC. Its protein product is CASTPWAGVDQETQYF.

A few counts support this clonotype. The gene calls are TRBV12-3 or TRBV12-4 and TRBJ2-1; 10 bases are a match to TRBD2. This CDR3 contains 14 residues. The junction had 9 bases not matched to a gene; V was cut back by 8 bases and J by 8 bases. CDR3 residues: CASEIAGGLYEQFF. CDR3 sequence (DNA): TGTGCCAGCGAGATAGCGGGAGGTCTTTATGAGCAGTTCTTC.

This clonotype was detected ten times or more. The chain combines TRBV29-1 with TRBJ2-3; D unclear. Germline V gene data show CDR1 as SQVTM and CDR2 as ANQGSEA. CDR3 length: 13 amino acids. Trimming cost V 6 bases and J 6 bases, with 16 bases left between them. The CDR3 DNA sequence: TGCAGCGTGGATCGGAGCCACGGGGATACGCAGTATTTT. This gives the protein CSVDRSHGDTQYF.

V and J are TRBV4-1 and TRBJ2-5, with 7 bases fitting TRBD1. Trimming removed 0 bases from V and 2 bases from J; junction bases left unmatched: 3. Germline V gene lookup returns CDR1 MGHRA and CDR2 YSYEKL. This CDR3 comprises 15 residues. The CDR3 DNA follows: TGCGCCAGCAGCCAAGACCGGGACAGTCAAGAGACCCAGTACTTC. Its protein product is CASSQDRDSQETQYF.

A few counts support this clonotype. This chain joins TRBV12-3 or TRBV12-4 and TRBJ2-1, with D tentatively TRBD1 (5 bases). The V gene lost 5 bases and the J gene lost 9 bases, with 17 bases spanning the gap. The CDR3 spans 14 residues. The CDR3 here is CASSQTWGQGEQFF. CDR3 bases: TGTGCCAGCAGTCAGACCTGGGGTCAGGGTGAGCAGTTCTTC.

This clonotype was seen a few times. This chain uses TRBV7-9 with TRBJ1-1; D not certain. Per germline, CDR1 SEHNR and CDR2 FQNEAQ (reference sequence). The CDR3 extends over 13 amino acids. V was cut by 4 bases and J by 7 bases, with 13 bases left in between. The DNA for the CDR3 is TGTGCCAGCAGCTCTCCAGGCAGCTATGAAGCTTTCTTT. Protein: CASSSPGSYEAFF.

The chain couples TRBV5-1 to TRBJ2-1; possible D gene TRBD1, 6 bases. This CDR3 is 14 amino acids long. Trimming removed 4 bases at V and 8 bases at J, with 16 bases between. Per germline, CDR1 SGHRS and CDR2 YFSETQ. CDR3 protein: CASSLVQGHDEQFF. The CDR3 DNA sequence: TGCGCCAGCAGCCTGGTACAGGGCCACGATGAGCAGTTCTTC.

The rearrangement links TRBV15 to TRBJ2-5; maybe TRBD1 (5 bases). The CDR3 contains 16 residues. Trimming removed 1 base from V and 0 bases from J, with 12 bases in between. CDR1 LNHNV and CDR2 YYDKDF come from the germline V gene (reference sequence). The CDR3 reads CATSRVQGPYQETQYF. DNA of the CDR3: TGTGCCACCAGCAGAGTTCAGGGCCCGTACCAAGAGACCCAGTACTTC. Supplemented by reference TRBV15 and TRBJ2-5, the full variable domain reads DAMVIQNPRYQVTQFGKPVTLSCSQTLNHNVMYWYQQKSSQAPKLLFHYYDKDFNNEADTPDNFQSRRPNTSFCFLDIRSPGLGDTAMYLCATSRVQGPYQETQYFGPGTRLLVL.

The V and J genes are TRBV12-3 or TRBV12-4 and TRBJ1-6, with TRBD1 as a possible D gene (5 bases). The V end lost 6 bases, the J end lost 12 bases, and 12 bases lay between the germline ends. The CDR3 length is 12 residues. The CDR3 here is CASSLGGGPLHF. CDR3 sequence (DNA): TGTGCCAGCAGCCTCGGGGGGGGACCCCTCCACTTT.

The V call is TRBV5-6, the J call TRBJ2-1, with D unclear. This CDR3 is built from 15 residues. The germline gives CDR1 SGHDT, CDR2 YYEEEE. Trimming took 1 base from V and 1 from J, leaving 9 bases between them. DNA of the CDR3: TGTGCCAGCAGCTTGCCGGAGAGTTCCTACAATGAGCAGTTCTTC. Protein: CASSLPESSYNEQFF.

The chain employs TRBV5-1 and TRBJ2-3; 12 nucleotides match TRBD2. CDR3 length equals 17 residues. The J segment lost 5 bases and the V segment lost 1 base, leaving 8 bases of the junction unmatched. Germline-derived CDR1 and CDR2 are SGHRS and YFSETQ. DNA for the CDR3: TGCGCCAGCAGCTTGCCCCAGACTAGCGGGAGTCAAGATACGCAGTATTTT. This gives the protein CASSLPQTSGSQDTQYF.

The chain has TRBV5-5 and TRBJ1-5, with D hard to call. Germline loops: CDR1 SGHKS, CDR2 YYEKEE (reference sequence). The CDR3 is 14 residues long. V was clipped by 2 bases and J by 7 bases, with 13 bases between them. The CDR3, as DNA: TGTGCCAGCAGCTTCCCGGGCGATGCCCAGCCCCAGCATTTT. This gives the protein CASSFPGDAQPQHF.

There are a few counts of this clonotype. The chain uses TRBV12-3 or TRBV12-4 and TRBJ2-5; either TRBD1 or TRBD2 may fit D (5 bases each). There are 16 residues in the CDR3. The germline V and J ends were trimmed by 6 bases and 4 bases, with 21 bases remaining between them. The CDR3 DNA is TGTGCCAGCAGCCCAATTGGGACCCCGTCCGGAGAGACCCAGTACTTC. It specifies CASSPIGTPSGETQYF.

The V gene is TRBV24-1, the J gene TRBJ2-3; TRBD2 matches 8 bases. Per the germline V gene, CDR1 is KGHDR and CDR2 is SFDVKD. With 3 bases clipped from V and 4 bases from J, the junction kept 5 bases outside the gene matches. The CDR3 runs to 15 residues. CDR3 coding DNA: TGTGCCACCAGTGATCGGGGGACTAGGGCAGATACGCAGTATTTT. Translating it yields CATSDRGTRADTQYF.

The chain is built from TRBV6-1 and TRBJ1-2; 10 bases match TRBD1. Trimming at V came to 7 bases and at J to 7 bases, leaving 15 bases not matched to a gene. The V gene's germline CDR1 is MNHNS and CDR2 SASEGT. The CDR3 is made up of 16 amino acids. CDR3 nucleotides: TGTGCCAGCACCGACAGGGGGCCCGATTTTCCAACTGGCTACACCTTC. Translated: CASTDRGPDFPTGYTF.

In its sample, this clonotype was seen a few times. V and J are TRBV5-1 and TRBJ2-1, with TRBD1 matching 7 bases. The length of the CDR3 is 13 residues. Trimming removed 4 bases from V and 5 bases from J; junction bases left unmatched: 3. Germline V lookup: CDR1 SGHRS, CDR2 YFSETQ. DNA of the CDR3: TGCGCCAGCAGCGCGACAGGGAACAATGAGCAGTTCTTC. It yields the protein CASSATGNNEQFF.

This chain connects TRBV5-6 to TRBJ2-5; tentatively, D is TRBD2 (5 bases). This CDR3 comprises 16 residues. The germline gives CDR1 SGHDT, CDR2 YYEEEE. The V and J ends lost 4 bases and 1 base respectively, with 17 bases between them. CDR3 in DNA: TGTGCCAGCAGCGTGTGGGAGCCCATCTCCCAAGAGACCCAGTACTTC. Its protein product is CASSVWEPISQETQYF. Based on the CDR3 plus reference TRBV5-6 and TRBJ2-5, the full variable domain is DAGVTQSPTHLIKTRGQQVTLRCSPKSGHDTVSWYQQALGQGPQFIFQYYEEEERQRGNFPDRFSGHQFPNYSSELNVNALLLGDSALYLCASSVWEPISQETQYFGPGTRLLVL.

This clonotype has just a few counts. The gene calls are TRBV5-1 and TRBJ1-1, with D possibly TRBD1 on 5 matching bases. Germline loops: CDR1 SGHRS, CDR2 YFSETQ. Trimming left V 3 bases short and J 2 bases short, with 11 bases between. This CDR3 has 14 residues. The CDR3 DNA is TGCGCCAGCAGCTCGAGCCGGGGCAACACTGAAGCTTTCTTT. Protein sequence: CASSSSRGNTEAFF.

The V gene is TRBV2, the J gene TRBJ1-5; D possibly corresponds to TRBD1 (6 bases). Trimming pared 6 bases from V and 0 bases from J, leaving 12 bases between. Germline V gene sequence: CDR1 SNHLY, CDR2 FYNNEI. This CDR3 contains 15 residues. The CDR3 region is CASSRTVYSNQPQHF. CDR3 DNA: TGTGCCAGCAGCCGGACAGTCTATAGCAATCAGCCCCAGCATTTT. Looking up the rest from reference TRBV2 and TRBJ1-5 gives the full variable domain: EPEVTQTPSHQVTQMGQEVILRCVPISNHLYFYWYRQILGQKVEFLVSFYNNEISEKSEIFDDQFSVERPDGSNFTLKIRSTKLEDSAMYFCASSRTVYSNQPQHFGDGTRLSIL.

The table lists this clonotype with a few counts. The chain couples TRBV29-1 to TRBJ1-5; TRBD1 matches at 11 bases. Germline loops: CDR1 SQVTM, CDR2 ANQGSEA. The CDR3 has 13 residues. V lost 4 bases, J lost 4 bases, and 0 bases stayed unmatched. The chain's CDR3 is CSVGDRGNQPQHF. CDR3 DNA: TGCAGCGTTGGGGACAGGGGGAATCAGCCCCAGCATTTT.

This clonotype has ten or more counts. V and J are TRBV12-3 or TRBV12-4 and TRBJ2-2; a possible D gene is TRBD1 (5 bases). V lost 2 bases and J 5 bases, leaving 12 bases between the germline ends. The CDR3 runs 15 residues. CDR3 protein: CASSLSRVGTGELFF. In DNA, the CDR3 is TGTGCCAGCAGTTTAAGCAGGGTCGGAACCGGGGAGCTGTTTTTT.

The chain joins TRBV5-1 to TRBJ2-1; 8 positions match TRBD2. This CDR3 is built from 14 residues. The V segment lost 2 bases and the J segment 9 bases; nucleotides outside the gene matches: 7. In germline, CDR1 is SGHRS, CDR2 YFSETQ. CDR3 sequence (DNA): TGCGCCAGCAGCTTAAACGGGAGGGAAACTGAGCAGTTCTTC. It specifies CASSLNGRETEQFF.

The rearrangement uses TRBV9 and TRBJ2-3; D may match TRBD1 or TRBD2 (7 bases each). V shed 0 bases and J shed 3 bases, with 20 bases lying between them. Looked up from germline, CDR1 is SGDLS and CDR2 is YYNGEE. The CDR3 has 18 residues. The CDR3 DNA follows: TGTGCCAGCAGCGTAGATCCCCGGGACTACAGGGGAACAGATACGCAGTATTTT. This translates into CASSVDPRDYRGTDTQYF.

This clonotype was observed many times. J is TRBJ2-3 and V is TRBV11-1; 8 bases are shared with TRBD1. The V gene's germline CDR1 is SGHAT and CDR2 FQDESV (reference sequence). V trimming: 1 base; J trimming: 2 bases; junction bases outside the gene matches: 14. The CDR3 runs 19 residues. The CDR3 nucleotides are TGTGCCAGCAGCTTAGGGTTTAAGTCGGACAGGGAGCCCACAGATACGCAGTATTTT. Amino acids: CASSLGFKSDREPTDTQYF.